A single TCR beta chain is shown here with its context. Trimming cost V 1 base and J 6 bases, with 14 bases left between them. The CDR3 contains 14 residues. Germline V gene data show CDR1 as SGHNT and CDR2 as YYREEE (reference sequence). This sample was taken from a study of blood T cell repertoires in COVID-19. Looking at the study overall: From the United States, Italy and Spain came samples of acute and convalescent COVID-19. T cells, B-cell-depleted T cells, or PBMCs provided the cDNA or gDNA that served as material.

Study processing details: Quantification of nucleated cells was approximated via reference gene primer amplification. Produced via immunoSEQ multiplex PCR; TCRdb's table is partial and in-frame only. V, J and clone size reflect that table, while D and trimming were determined from the DNA. This sample has about 190,000 clones; 60% to 85% occur once, and the top ten carry roughly a sixth. The sequence was collected from a man between 60 and 75 years old with active or convalescent COVID-19. Material: peripheral blood. This rearrangement joins TRBV5-4 to TRBJ2-7; D gene uncertain. CDR3 amino acids: CASSLSVSPGEQYF. CDR3 in DNA: TGTGCCAGCAGCTTGAGCGTCTCGCCGGGCGAGCAGTACTTC.